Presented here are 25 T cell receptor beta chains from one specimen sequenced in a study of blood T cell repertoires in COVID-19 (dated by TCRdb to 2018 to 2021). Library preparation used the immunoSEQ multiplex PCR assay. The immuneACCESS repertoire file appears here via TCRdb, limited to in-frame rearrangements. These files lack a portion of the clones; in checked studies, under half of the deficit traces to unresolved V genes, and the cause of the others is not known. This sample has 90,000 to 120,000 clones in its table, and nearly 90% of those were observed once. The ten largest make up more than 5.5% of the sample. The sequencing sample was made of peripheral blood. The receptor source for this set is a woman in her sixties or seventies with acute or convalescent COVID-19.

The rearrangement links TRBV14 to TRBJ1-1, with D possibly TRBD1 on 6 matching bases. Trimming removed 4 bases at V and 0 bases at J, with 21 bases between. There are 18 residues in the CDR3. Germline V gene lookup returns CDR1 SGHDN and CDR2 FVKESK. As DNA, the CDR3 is TGTGCCAGCAGCCTTACAGGGTTCACTGGGGATGTGAACACTGAAGCTTTCTTT. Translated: CASSLTGFTGDVNTEAFF.

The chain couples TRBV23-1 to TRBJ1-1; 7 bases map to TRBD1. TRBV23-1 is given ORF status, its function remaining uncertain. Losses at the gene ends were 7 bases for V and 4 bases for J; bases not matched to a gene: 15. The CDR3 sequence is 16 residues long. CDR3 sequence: CASTPSGTACGTEAFF. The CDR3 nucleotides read TGCGCCAGCACCCCCTCGGGGACAGCCTGCGGCACTGAAGCTTTCTTT.

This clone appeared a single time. This CDR3 reads CASSAMTSGGAGELFF. CDR3 DNA: TGTGCCAGCAGTGCCATGACTAGCGGGGGTGCCGGGGAGCTGTTTTTT. The rearrangement links TRBV6-1 to TRBJ2-2; the match to TRBD2 covers 12 bases. Per the germline V gene, CDR1 is MNHNS and CDR2 is SASEGT. This CDR3 has 16 amino acids. V shed 4 bases and J 6 bases; nucleotides not matched to a gene: 6.

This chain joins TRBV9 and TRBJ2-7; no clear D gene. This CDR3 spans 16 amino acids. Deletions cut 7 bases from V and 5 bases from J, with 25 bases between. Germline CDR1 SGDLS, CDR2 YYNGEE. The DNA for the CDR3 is TGTGCCAGCGGTGCCCACCAGGCCCAAGGCTGGGACGAGCAGTACTTC. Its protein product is CASGAHQAQGWDEQYF.

The CDR3 sequence is CASSLSPTGTTSYEQYF. Written as DNA, the CDR3 is TGTGCCAGCAGCTTAAGCCCCACAGGGACAACCTCCTACGAGCAGTACTTC. This rearrangement joins TRBV7-9 to TRBJ2-7; tentatively, D is TRBD1 (6 bases). V dropped 2 bases and J dropped 0 bases, with 17 bases sitting between them. The CDR3 runs to 17 residues. Germline V gives CDR1 SEHNR, CDR2 FQNEAQ (reference sequence).

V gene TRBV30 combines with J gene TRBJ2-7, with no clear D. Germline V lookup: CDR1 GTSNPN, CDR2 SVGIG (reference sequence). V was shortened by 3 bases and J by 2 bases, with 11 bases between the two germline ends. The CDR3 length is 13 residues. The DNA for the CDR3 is TGTGCCTGGAGACCCAGGAAGGCCTACGAGCAGTACTTC. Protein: CAWRPRKAYEQYF.

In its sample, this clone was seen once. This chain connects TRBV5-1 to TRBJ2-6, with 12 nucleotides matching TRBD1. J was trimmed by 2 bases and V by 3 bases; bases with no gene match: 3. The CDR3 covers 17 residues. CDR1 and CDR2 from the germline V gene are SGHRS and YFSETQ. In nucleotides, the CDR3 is TGCGCCAGCAGCTCCGGGACAGGGGGCCCTGGGGCCAACGTCCTGACTTTC. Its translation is CASSSGTGGPGANVLTF.

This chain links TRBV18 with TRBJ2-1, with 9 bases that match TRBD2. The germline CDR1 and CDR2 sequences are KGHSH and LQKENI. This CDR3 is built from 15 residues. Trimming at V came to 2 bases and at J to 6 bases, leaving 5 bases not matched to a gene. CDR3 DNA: TGTGCCAGCTCACCAGGGGGACTAGCCTCCAATGAGCAGTTCTTC. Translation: CASSPGGLASNEQFF.

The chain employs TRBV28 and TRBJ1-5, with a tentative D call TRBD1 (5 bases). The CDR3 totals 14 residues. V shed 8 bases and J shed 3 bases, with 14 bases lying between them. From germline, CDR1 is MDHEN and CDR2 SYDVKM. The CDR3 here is CASSAGGLNQPQHF. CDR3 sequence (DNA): TGTGCCAGCTCCGCGGGGGGACTCAATCAGCCCCAGCATTTT.

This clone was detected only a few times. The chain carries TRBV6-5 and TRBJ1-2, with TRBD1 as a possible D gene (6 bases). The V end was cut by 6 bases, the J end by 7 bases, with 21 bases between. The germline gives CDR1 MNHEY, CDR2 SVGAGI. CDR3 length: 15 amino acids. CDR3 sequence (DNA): TGTGCCAGCAGAGGGGCAGGGGAATCTGATCTTGGCTACACCTTC. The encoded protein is CASRGAGESDLGYTF.

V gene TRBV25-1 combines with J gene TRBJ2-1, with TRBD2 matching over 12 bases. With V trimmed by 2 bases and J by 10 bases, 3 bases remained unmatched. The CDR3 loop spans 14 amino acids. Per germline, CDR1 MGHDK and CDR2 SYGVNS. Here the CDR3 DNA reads TGTGCCAGCAGTGAAATGGGGACTAGCGGGGAGCAGTTCTTC. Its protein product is CASSEMGTSGEQFF.

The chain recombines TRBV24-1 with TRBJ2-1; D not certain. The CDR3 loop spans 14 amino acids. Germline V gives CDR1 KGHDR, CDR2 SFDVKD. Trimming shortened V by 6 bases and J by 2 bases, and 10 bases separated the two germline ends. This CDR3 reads CATSLADTYNEQFF. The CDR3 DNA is TGTGCCACCAGTCTGGCAGATACCTACAATGAGCAGTTCTTC.

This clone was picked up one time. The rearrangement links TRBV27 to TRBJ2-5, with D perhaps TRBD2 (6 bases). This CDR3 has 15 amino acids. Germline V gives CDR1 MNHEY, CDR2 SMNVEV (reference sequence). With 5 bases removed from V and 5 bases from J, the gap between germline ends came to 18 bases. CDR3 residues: CASSLNGGGLETQYF. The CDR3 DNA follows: TGTGCCAGCAGTCTAAACGGGGGTGGGCTGGAGACCCAGTACTTC.

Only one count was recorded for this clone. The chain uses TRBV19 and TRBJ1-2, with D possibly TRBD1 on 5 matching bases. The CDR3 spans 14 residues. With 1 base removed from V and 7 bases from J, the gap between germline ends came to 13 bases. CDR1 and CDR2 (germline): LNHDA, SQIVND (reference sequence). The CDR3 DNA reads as TGTGCCAGTAGTATAGGGCGGGACGCCGGTGGCTACACCTTC. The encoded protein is CASSIGRDAGGYTF.

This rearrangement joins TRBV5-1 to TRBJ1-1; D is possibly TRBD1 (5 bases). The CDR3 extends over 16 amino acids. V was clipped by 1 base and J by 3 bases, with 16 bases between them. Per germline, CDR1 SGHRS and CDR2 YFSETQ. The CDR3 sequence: CASSLHLGGADTEAFF. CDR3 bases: TGCGCCAGCAGCTTGCACCTGGGAGGGGCGGACACTGAAGCTTTCTTT.

The DNA for the CDR3 is TGTGCCAGCAGCTTTGTAGCGGGAGGCCCCGAAGGGGAGCAGTACGTC. Amino acids: CASSFVAGGPEGEQYV. This chain connects TRBV7-8 to TRBJ2-7, with 10 bases lining up with TRBD2. Germline CDR1 reads SGHVS; CDR2 reads FQNEAQ. Germline trimming cut 3 bases from V and 7 bases from J; bases unmatched to any gene: 12. The CDR3 totals 16 residues.

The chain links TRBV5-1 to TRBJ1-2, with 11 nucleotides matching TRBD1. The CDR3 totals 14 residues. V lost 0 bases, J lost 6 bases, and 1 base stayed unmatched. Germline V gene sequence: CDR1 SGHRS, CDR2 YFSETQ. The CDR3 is CASSLGTGGDGYTF. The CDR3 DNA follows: TGCGCCAGCAGCTTGGGGACAGGGGGCGATGGCTACACCTTC.

The CDR3, as DNA: TGCGCCACCCGGAGGGACAATGAGCAGTTCTTC. Translating gives CATRRDNEQFF. The chain recombines TRBV5-1 with TRBJ2-1; maybe TRBD2 (6 bases). V lost 9 bases and J 5 bases, leaving 9 bases between the germline ends. This CDR3 contains 11 residues. The germline gives CDR1 SGHRS, CDR2 YFSETQ.

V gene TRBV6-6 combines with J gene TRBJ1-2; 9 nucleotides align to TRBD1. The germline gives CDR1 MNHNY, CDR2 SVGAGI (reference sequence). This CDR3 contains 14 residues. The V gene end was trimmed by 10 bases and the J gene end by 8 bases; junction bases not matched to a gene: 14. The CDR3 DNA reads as TGTGCCACCGATGGACAGGGGCCGGGGAAAGGCTACACCTTC. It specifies CATDGQGPGKGYTF.

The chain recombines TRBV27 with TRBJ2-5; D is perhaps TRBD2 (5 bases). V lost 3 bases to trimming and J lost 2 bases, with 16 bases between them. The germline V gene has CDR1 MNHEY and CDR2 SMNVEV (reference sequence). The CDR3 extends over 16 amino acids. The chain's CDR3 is CASSFTGQRLQETQYF. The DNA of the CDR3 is TGTGCCAGCAGTTTCACTGGCCAGCGGTTACAAGAGACCCAGTACTTC.

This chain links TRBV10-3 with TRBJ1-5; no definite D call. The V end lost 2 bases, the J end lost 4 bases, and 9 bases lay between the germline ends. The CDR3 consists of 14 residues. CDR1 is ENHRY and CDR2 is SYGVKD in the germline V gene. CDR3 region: CAISEPGKNQPQHF. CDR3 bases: TGTGCCATCAGTGAGCCGGGAAAGAATCAGCCCCAGCATTTT.

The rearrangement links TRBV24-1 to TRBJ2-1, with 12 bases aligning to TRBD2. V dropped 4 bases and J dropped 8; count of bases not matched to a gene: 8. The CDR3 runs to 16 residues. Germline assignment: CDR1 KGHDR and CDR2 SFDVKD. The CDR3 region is CATSERLAGVGDEQFF. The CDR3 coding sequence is TGTGCCACCAGTGAGAGACTAGCGGGAGTTGGAGATGAGCAGTTCTTC.

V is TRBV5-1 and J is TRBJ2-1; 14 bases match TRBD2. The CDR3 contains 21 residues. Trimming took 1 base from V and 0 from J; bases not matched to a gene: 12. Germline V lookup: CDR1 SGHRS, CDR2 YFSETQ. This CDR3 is CASSLRSGLAGAEGSYNEQFF. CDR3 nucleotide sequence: TGCGCCAGCAGCTTGAGGTCGGGACTAGCGGGGGCGGAGGGCTCCTACAATGAGCAGTTCTTC.

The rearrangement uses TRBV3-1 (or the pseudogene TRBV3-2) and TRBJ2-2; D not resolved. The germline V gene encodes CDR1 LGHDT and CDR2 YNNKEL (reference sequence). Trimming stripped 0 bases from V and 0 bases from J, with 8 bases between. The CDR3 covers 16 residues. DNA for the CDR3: TGTGCCAGCAGCCAAGATGCGACTCCGAACACCGGGGAGCTGTTTTTT. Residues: CASSQDATPNTGELFF.

This CDR3 reads CASSWGQSSGANVLTF. CDR3 DNA: TGTGCCAGCAGCTGGGGACAGAGCTCTGGGGCCAACGTCCTGACTTTC. The chain carries TRBV5-4 and TRBJ2-6; 7 nucleotides line up with TRBD1. Unmatched junction bases numbered 3, after V lost 3 bases and J lost 0 bases. Germline V gene lookup returns CDR1 SGHNT and CDR2 YYREEE (reference sequence). The CDR3 is 16 amino acids.